The sequence of this T cell receptor (beta chain) was determined in a study of cytomegalovirus exposure and HLA in healthy donors. General study points: Among the sequence variants, a highly shared cluster was likely an artifact of sequencing. Through in vitro validation, three CMV-associated chains were shown to be specific for CMV antigens.

With respect to this clone: Its antigen is currently unknown.

CDR3 length equals 13 residues. V lost 3 bases and J lost 5, with 7 bases in between. Germline V gene lookup returns CDR1 SGHVS and CDR2 FQNEAQ. PCR involved 60 Vbeta and 13 Jbeta primers. Data came from immunoSEQ multiplex PCR; TCRdb stores just in-frame clones and leaves some out. The table lists under 200,000 clones, roughly 87% of them singletons. The gene calls are TRBV7-8 and TRBJ2-2, with unresolved D. This clonotype was sampled from a woman in her forties or fifties in good health and CMV-seronegative. The source material was PBMCs. CDR3 sequence reads: CASSFLNTGELFF. In DNA form, the CDR3 reads TGTGCCAGCAGCTTCCTTAATACCGGGGAGCTGTTTTTT.